This TCR beta chain comes out of a study of response to subunit inactivated influenza vaccine. TCRdb re-analysed the RT-PCR reads in MiXCR, keeping a single row per CDR3 protein. Of 400,000 to 650,000 distinct CDR3 sequences detected, about 7.2% appear once; the ten largest clones hold approximately 14%. Study-wide results and limits: There was a suggestion from the authors that each seasonal influenza vaccination recruits few new T cells.

This clonotype has ten or more counts. Its antigen is undetermined. Sequencing was performed on PBMCs from blood, taken less than 30 months after vaccination. This receptor was taken from a man aged 50 to 69 who received an inactivated influenza vaccine.

CDR3 nucleotide sequence: TGCGCCAGCAGCTTCAGCGACGGCGTCTCCTACGAGCAGTACTTC. It encodes CASSFSDGVSYEQYF. This chain connects TRBV5-1 to TRBJ2-7, with no clear D. The V end was cut by 2 bases, the J end by 0 bases, with 12 bases between. This CDR3 region has 15 residues. Germline-derived CDR1 and CDR2 are SGHRS and YFSETQ.